Listed below are T cell receptor beta chains from one sample, sequenced in a study of blood T cell repertoires in COVID-19. Repertoires were generated with immunoSEQ multiplex PCR, while TCRdb's copy carries only in-frame clones and drops some. This repertoire shows over 150,000 clones, around four fifths found once; its top ten account for around 8.9%. Material: peripheral blood. The receptor source for this set is a woman aged 80 or older with COVID-19, enrolled during active disease. CDR3s include the opening cysteine and the closing phenylalanine or tryptophan. The D gene is left open where the match is weak. Clone sizes are given selectively: once, few, many, or a class where the clone is expanded.

TRBD1	14	TRBV5-4	TRBJ1-1	NA	TGTGCCAGCAGCTGGGACAGGGGAAACACTGAAGCTTTCTTT	CASSWDRGNTEAFF
NA	18	TRBV5-5	TRBJ2-7	few	TGTGCCAGCAGCTTGGCCGAGGGGACTGGCCATCCAGGCTACGAGCAGTACTTC	CASSLAEGTGHPGYEQYF
TRBD1	16	TRBV18	TRBJ1-2	once	TGTGCCAGCTCACCACTGACAGGGGGTTCCATGGATGGCTACACCTTC	CASSPLTGGSMDGYTF
TRBD1	16	TRBV5-1	TRBJ1-3	NA	TGCGCCAGCAGCACCGGACAGGGCTTCTCTGGAAACACCATATATTTT	CASSTGQGFSGNTIYF
NA	14	TRBV5-1	TRBJ1-1	NA	TGCGCCAGCAGCATGGGGACGGGGTGGGCTGAAGCTTTCTTT	CASSMGTGWAEAFF
TRBD1	16	TRBV5-6	TRBJ2-3	NA	TGTGCCAGCAGCCGCCCCCCCGGGACAGCAACAGATACGCAGTATTTT	CASSRPPGTATDTQYF
TRBD1	14	TRBV19	TRBJ1-2	NA	TGTGCCAGTAGTATTAGGGGGACAGACTATGGCTACACCTTC	CASSIRGTDYGYTF
TRBD2	16	TRBV7-2	TRBJ2-1	once	TGTGCCAGCAGCGTGATGGGACTAGCGGGGCCAAATGAGCAGTTCTTC	CASSVMGLAGPNEQFF
NA	15	TRBV4-2	TRBJ2-4	once	TGTGCCAGCAGCCCTACTCGGGTCATTGAGGCCATTCAGTACTTC	CASSPTRVIEAIQYF
NA	16	TRBV9	TRBJ1-6	once	TGTGCCAGCAGCGTAACAGGGTCGAGAGATAATTCACCCCTCCACTTT	CASSVTGSRDNSPLHF
NA	15	TRBV18	TRBJ1-3	NA	TGTGCCAGCTCACCTTCTGGGCCAACTGGAAACACCATATATTTT	CASSPSGPTGNTIYF
TRBD2	14	TRBV12-5	TRBJ2-1	NA	TGTGCTAGTGGTTCCCTAGCGGGGAGTGCTGAGCAGTTCTTC	CASGSLAGSAEQFF
TRBD1	13	TRBV12-3/TRBV12-4	TRBJ1-5	NA	TGTGCCAGCAGCCGTACAGGGGCCCAGCCCCAGCATTTT	CASSRTGAQPQHF
NA	14	TRBV28	TRBJ1-4	NA	TGTGCCAGCAGTTCAACCAGGGTGCGGGAAAAACTGTTTTTT	CASSSTRVREKLFF
TRBD1	17	TRBV7-8	TRBJ1-2	NA	TGTGCCAGCAGCTTAGCGCGTCTGGGACAGGGCTACTATGGCTACACCTTC	CASSLARLGQGYYGYTF
NA	16	TRBV27	TRBJ2-1	NA	TGTGCCAGCACCCCCCGGGACACCGGCTCCTACAATGAGCAGTTCTTC	CASTPRDTGSYNEQFF
NA	15	TRBV5-4	TRBJ2-1	NA	TGTGCCAGCAGCCAAGACAGTCCCTTTTACAATGAGCAGTTCTTC	CASSQDSPFYNEQFF
TRBD1	14	TRBV6-5	TRBJ2-7	NA	TGTGCCAGCAGTTACGGGACAGGGGGATCCGAGCAGTACTTC	CASSYGTGGSEQYF
TRBD2	15	TRBV5-1	TRBJ2-3	NA	TGCGCCAGCAGCTTGCAAAGCGGGGGGGTGGATACGCAGTATTTT	CASSLQSGGVDTQYF
NA	13	TRBV3-1/TRBV3-2	TRBJ2-3	NA	TGTGCCAGCAGCCAAGTTTACCGGGATACGCAGTATTTT	CASSQVYRDTQYF
NA	14	TRBV6-4	TRBJ1-1	NA	TGTGCCAGCACCCCGTCGGGGGATCGCACTGAAGCTTTCTTT	CASTPSGDRTEAFF
NA	14	TRBV3-1/TRBV3-2	TRBJ2-5	NA	TGTGCCAGCAGCCAAGATCATCGCGGGGAGACCCAGTACTTC	CASSQDHRGETQYF
NA	15	TRBV2	TRBJ2-2	NA	TGTGCCAGCAGGGTTGAGAGGGTTGAAGCCGGGGAGCTGTTTTTT	CASRVERVEAGELFF
TRBD1	16	TRBV4-1	TRBJ2-5	NA	TGCGCCAGCAGCCTGATGATCGGACAGGGGAGAGAGACCCAGTACTTC	CASSLMIGQGRETQYF
NA	13	TRBV7-2	TRBJ2-5	NA	TGTGCCAGCAGCTTAGCGCGATTAGAGACCCAGTACTTC	CASSLARLETQYF
NA	13	TRBV18	TRBJ2-1	NA	TGTGCCAGCTCACCGCAGGCCCACAATGAGCAGTTCTTC	CASSPQAHNEQFF
TRBD2	15	TRBV7-9	TRBJ2-3	NA	TGTGCCAGCAGCCCCGGACTAGCGGGAGTAGATACGCAGTATTTT	CASSPGLAGVDTQYF
NA	15	TRBV5-1	TRBJ2-3	NA	TGCGCCAGCAGCTTGGGGTCAGGGAAGGGGGATACGCAGTATTTT	CASSLGSGKGDTQYF
TRBD1	15	TRBV5-5	TRBJ2-5	NA	TGTGCCTCGTCGGCCGGGACAGGGGGCTTGGAGACCCAGTACTTC	CASSAGTGGLETQYF